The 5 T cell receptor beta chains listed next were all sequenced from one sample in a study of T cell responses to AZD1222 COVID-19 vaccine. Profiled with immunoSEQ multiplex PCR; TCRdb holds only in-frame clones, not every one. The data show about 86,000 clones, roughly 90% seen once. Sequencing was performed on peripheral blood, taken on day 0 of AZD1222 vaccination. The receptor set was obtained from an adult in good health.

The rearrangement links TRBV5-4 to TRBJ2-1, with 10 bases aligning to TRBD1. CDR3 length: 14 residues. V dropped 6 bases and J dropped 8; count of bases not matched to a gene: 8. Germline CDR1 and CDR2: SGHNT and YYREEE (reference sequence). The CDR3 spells CASTPDRGWDEQFF. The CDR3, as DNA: TGTGCCAGCACCCCGGACAGGGGGTGGGATGAGCAGTTCTTC.

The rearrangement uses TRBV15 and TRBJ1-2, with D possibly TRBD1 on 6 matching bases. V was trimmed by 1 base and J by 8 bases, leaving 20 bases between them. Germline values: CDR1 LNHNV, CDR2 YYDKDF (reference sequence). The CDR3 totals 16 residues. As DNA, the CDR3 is TGTGCCACCAGCAGAGTGGGAGACAGGCCGGGCGGCGGCTACACCTTC. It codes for CATSRVGDRPGGGYTF.

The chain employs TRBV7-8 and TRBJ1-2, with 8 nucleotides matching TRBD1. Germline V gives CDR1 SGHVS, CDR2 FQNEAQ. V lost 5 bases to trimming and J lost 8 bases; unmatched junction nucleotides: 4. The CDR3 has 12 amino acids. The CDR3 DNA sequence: TGTGCCAGCAGCCACGACAGGGGCGGCTACACCTTC. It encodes CASSHDRGGYTF.

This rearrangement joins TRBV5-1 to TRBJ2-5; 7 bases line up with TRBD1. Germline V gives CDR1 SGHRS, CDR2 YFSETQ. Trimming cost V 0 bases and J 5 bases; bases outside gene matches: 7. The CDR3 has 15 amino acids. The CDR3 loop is CASSLGDRVGETQYF. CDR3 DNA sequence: TGCGCCAGCAGCTTGGGCGACAGGGTTGGGGAGACCCAGTACTTC.

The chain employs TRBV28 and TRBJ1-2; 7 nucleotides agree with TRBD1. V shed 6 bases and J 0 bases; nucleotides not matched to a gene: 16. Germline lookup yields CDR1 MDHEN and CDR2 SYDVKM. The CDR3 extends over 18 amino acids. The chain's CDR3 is CASSQGGTAGPANYGYTF. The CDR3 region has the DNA TGTGCCAGCAGCCAGGGCGGGACAGCCGGACCTGCTAACTATGGCTACACCTTC.